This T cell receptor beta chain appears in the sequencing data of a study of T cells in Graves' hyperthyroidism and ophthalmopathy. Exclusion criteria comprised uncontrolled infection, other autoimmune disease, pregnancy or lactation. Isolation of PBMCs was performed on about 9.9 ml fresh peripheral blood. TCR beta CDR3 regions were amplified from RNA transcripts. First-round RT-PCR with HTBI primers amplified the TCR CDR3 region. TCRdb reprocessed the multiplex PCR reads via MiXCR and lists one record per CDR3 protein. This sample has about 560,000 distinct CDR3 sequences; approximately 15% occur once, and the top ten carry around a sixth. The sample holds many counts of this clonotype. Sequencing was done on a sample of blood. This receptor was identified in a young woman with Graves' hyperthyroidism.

CDR3: CSARDLTGADTEAFF. The CDR3 region has the DNA TGCAGTGCTAGAGATCTCACCGGGGCGGACACTGAAGCTTTCTTT. This chain uses TRBV20-1 with TRBJ1-1; the D gene is possibly TRBD1 (5 bases). V was shortened by 0 bases and J by 3 bases, with 14 bases between the two germline ends. CDR3 length: 15 residues. Germline CDR1 DFQATT, CDR2 SNEGSKA (reference sequence).